Below, one T cell receptor (beta chain) is given with its context. This specimen comes from a study of technical replicates of blood from several donors. This table comes from immunoSEQ multiplex PCR, and its TCRdb copy is limited to in-frame clones, with some not included. The sample holds roughly 93,000 clones, approximately 94% seen once. CDR1 and CDR2 (germline): SGHNT, YENEEA. The CDR3 is made up of 13 amino acids. The V end lost 2 bases, the J end lost 8 bases, and 9 bases lay between the germline ends. The chain joins TRBV11-3 to TRBJ1-4; no clear D. The clonotype was recovered from a human donor in good health. The specimen sequenced was T cells isolated from PBMCs. The CDR3 coding sequence is TGTGCCAGCAGCTTACGGGGTGGCGAAAAACTGTTTTTT. This translates into CASSLRGGEKLFF.